This TCR beta chain was recorded in a study of cytomegalovirus exposure and HLA in healthy donors. The wider study: The 95 to 150 validation repertoires used a platform that matched the one used for the approximately 700 first-cohort repertoires, as a later analysis reported.

The J segment lost 6 bases and the V segment lost 7 bases, leaving 5 bases of the junction unmatched. The CDR3 extends over 14 amino acids. From germline, CDR1 is WNHNN and CDR2 SYGVQD (reference sequence). Study observations and caveats: Among the CMV-associated chains, a few were confirmed in vitro as specific for CMV antigens. Rare sequences made up most TCRs, while some public TCRs were found in many donors. Among TCR beta chains, those listed as cytomegalovirus-associated numbered under 200.

The repertoire was sequenced with immunoSEQ multiplex PCR; TCRdb's copy has only in-frame clones and lacks some. In the table there are some 270,000 clones, 65% to 90% of which are singletons. Notes on this clone: Its antigen is undetermined.

This rearrangement joins TRBV10-1 to TRBJ2-4, with 11 positions matching TRBD2. The receptor's source is a woman aged 18-30 years in good health and CMV-seronegative. The sequenced material came from PBMCs. The CDR3 DNA reads as TGCGCCAGCAATACTAGCGGGAGAGGAAACATTCAGTACTTC. Translating gives CASNTSGRGNIQYF.